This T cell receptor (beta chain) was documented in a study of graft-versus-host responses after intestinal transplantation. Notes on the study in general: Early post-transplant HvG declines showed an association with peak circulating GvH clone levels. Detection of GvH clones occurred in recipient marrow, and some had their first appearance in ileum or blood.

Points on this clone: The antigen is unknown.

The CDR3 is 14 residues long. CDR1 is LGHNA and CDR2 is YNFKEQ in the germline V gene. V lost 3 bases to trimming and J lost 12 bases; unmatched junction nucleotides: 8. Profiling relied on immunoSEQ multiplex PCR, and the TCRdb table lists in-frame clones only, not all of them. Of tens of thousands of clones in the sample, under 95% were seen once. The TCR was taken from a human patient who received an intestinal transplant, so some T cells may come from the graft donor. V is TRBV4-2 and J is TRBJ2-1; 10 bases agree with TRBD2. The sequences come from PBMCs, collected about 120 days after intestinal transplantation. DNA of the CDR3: TGTGCCAGCAGCCATTCCCTAGCGGGAGACGGGCAGTTCTTC. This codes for CASSHSLAGDGQFF.